The 20 T cell receptor beta chains listed next were all sequenced from one sample in a study of blood T cell repertoires in COVID-19. The method was immunoSEQ multiplex PCR; TCRdb's version includes in-frame clones alone and lacks a portion of them. This repertoire shows hundreds of thousands of clones, 86% found once; its top ten account for around 12%. Sequences were obtained from peripheral blood. These TCRs come from a woman aged 65 to 85 with COVID-19, enrolled during active disease.

V gene TRBV3-1 (or the pseudogene TRBV3-2) combines with J gene TRBJ2-1, with D unresolved. Trimming removed 0 bases at V and 5 bases at J, with 17 bases between. Looked up from germline, CDR1 is LGHDT and CDR2 is YNNKEL (reference sequence). The CDR3 loop spans 17 amino acids. The CDR3 sequence: CASSQDGPPTFHNEQFF. The DNA for the CDR3 is TGTGCCAGCAGCCAAGATGGTCCACCTACGTTTCACAATGAGCAGTTCTTC.

The chain is built from TRBV27 and TRBJ1-6; no reliable D call. Germline V gene sequence: CDR1 MNHEY, CDR2 SMNVEV (reference sequence). V lost 8 bases and J lost 5, with 16 bases in between. This CDR3 contains 15 residues. CDR3 sequence (DNA): TGTGCCAGCCTCCTGAAAGGGCGGGATAATTCACCCCTCCACTTT. Its translation: CASLLKGRDNSPLHF.

The chain couples TRBV24-1 to TRBJ1-6; D remains unclear. Germline loops: CDR1 KGHDR, CDR2 SFDVKD. V lost 7 bases and J 7 bases, leaving 7 bases between the germline ends. CDR3 size: 12 residues. CDR3 sequence (DNA): TGTGCCACCAGGGTAGAAAATTCACCCCTCCACTTT. Translation: CATRVENSPLHF.

The chain recombines TRBV18 with TRBJ1-2, with D perhaps matching TRBD1 (6 bases). Looked up from germline, CDR1 is KGHSH and CDR2 is LQKENI. The V end was cut by 5 bases, the J end by 0 bases, with 19 bases between. The CDR3 has 17 residues. CDR3 coding DNA: TGTGCCAGCTCAACCCGGGACACCTCTTTTTCTAACTATGGCTACACCTTC. It translates to CASSTRDTSFSNYGYTF.

The chain recombines TRBV2 with TRBJ2-2; no firm D call. The CDR3 runs to 15 residues. From germline, CDR1 is SNHLY and CDR2 FYNNEI. Trimming cost V 4 bases and J 5 bases, with 14 bases left between them. The CDR3: CASSASTPGTGELFF. CDR3 sequence (DNA): TGTGCCAGCAGTGCTAGTACACCCGGTACCGGGGAGCTGTTTTTT.

The V gene is TRBV30, the J gene TRBJ2-1, with 11 positions matching TRBD2. This CDR3 has 13 residues. CDR1 is GTSNPN, CDR2 SVGIG, per germline (reference sequence). The junction had 3 bases not matched to a gene; V was cut back by 2 bases and J by 9 bases. CDR3 protein: CAWSIGLAGEQFF. CDR3 coding DNA: TGTGCCTGGAGTATCGGACTAGCGGGTGAGCAGTTCTTC.

The chain has TRBV5-1 and TRBJ2-4; the match to TRBD2 covers 8 bases. The J segment lost 5 bases and the V segment lost 6 bases, leaving 10 bases of the junction unmatched. CDR1 and CDR2 (germline): SGHRS, YFSETQ. There are 15 residues in the CDR3. The CDR3 loop reads CASTREGVTQNIQYF. The CDR3 bases are TGCGCCAGCACCCGGGAGGGAGTGACTCAAAACATTCAGTACTTC.

The chain has TRBV10-3 and TRBJ2-7, with D unresolved. The length of the CDR3 is 12 residues. Between the trimmed V and J ends, which lost 0 bases and 3 bases, there was a span of 3 bases. Germline CDR1 ENHRY, CDR2 SYGVKD. The CDR3 loop is CAISESHYEQYF. The CDR3 DNA follows: TGTGCCATCAGTGAGTCACACTACGAGCAGTACTTC.

This chain joins TRBV11-2 and TRBJ1-2; D is possibly TRBD1 (5 bases). Germline V gene lookup returns CDR1 SGHAT and CDR2 FQNNGV. The ends were cut back, 1 base at V and 5 bases at J, with 14 bases in the middle. The CDR3 contains 15 residues. This chain's CDR3 is CASSLAQWGDYGYTF. The DNA of the CDR3 is TGTGCCAGCAGCTTAGCCCAGTGGGGGGATTATGGCTACACCTTC.

The chain has TRBV4-1 and TRBJ2-5, with D unresolved. The CDR3 consists of 13 residues. Looked up from germline, CDR1 is MGHRA and CDR2 is YSYEKL. The V end lost 1 base, the J end lost 2 bases, and 5 bases lay between the germline ends. CDR3 loop: CASSQGAQETQYF. Here the CDR3 DNA reads TGCGCCAGCAGCCAAGGGGCACAAGAGACCCAGTACTTC.

The chain links TRBV5-5 to TRBJ1-2, with TRBD1 matching over 7 bases. CDR1 is SGHKS and CDR2 is YYEKEE in the germline V gene (reference sequence). CDR3 length: 15 amino acids. V lost 4 bases to trimming and J lost 2 bases; unmatched junction nucleotides: 8. CDR3 nucleotides: TGTGCCAGCAGCCTAGGACAGGAAAGAAACTATGGCTACACCTTC. It encodes CASSLGQERNYGYTF.

V gene TRBV7-2 combines with J gene TRBJ2-3; D uncertain. This CDR3 region has 13 residues. The germline CDR1 and CDR2 sequences are SGHTA and FQGNSA. V lost 5 bases and J lost 6, with 12 bases in between. CDR3 nucleotides: TGTGCCAGCAGCGCCAGATCCAGGGATACGCAGTATTTT. It encodes CASSARSRDTQYF.

V usage is TRBV6-5 and J usage is TRBJ2-7; 7 bases agree with TRBD1. J lost 8 bases, V lost 4 bases, and 2 bases had no gene match. The germline V gene encodes CDR1 MNHEY and CDR2 SVGAGI. CDR3 length: 11 residues. The CDR3 spells CASSLGQKQYF. In DNA, the CDR3 is TGTGCCAGCAGTTTGGGACAGAAGCAGTACTTC.

This clone was seen more than once but under ten times. This chain joins TRBV9 and TRBJ2-5; TRBD1 matches 11 bases. The CDR3 sequence is 15 residues long. The J segment lost 4 bases and the V segment lost 2 bases, leaving 4 bases of the junction unmatched. The germline CDR1 and CDR2 sequences are SGDLS and YYNGEE. This chain's CDR3 is CASSVGQGARETQYF. The CDR3 DNA reads as TGTGCCAGCAGCGTCGGACAGGGGGCTCGAGAGACCCAGTACTTC.

The V gene is TRBV7-2, the J gene TRBJ1-5; D remains ambiguous. V was pared by 5 bases and J by 5 bases, with 10 bases between. This CDR3 is built from 13 residues. The germline CDR1 and CDR2 sequences are SGHTA and FQGNSA. This CDR3 reads CASSPSPYQPQHF. Here the CDR3 DNA reads TGTGCCAGCAGCCCGTCCCCCTATCAGCCCCAGCATTTT.

The genes are TRBV2 and TRBJ1-1; 7 bases fit TRBD1. Germline CDR1 SNHLY, CDR2 FYNNEI. CDR3 size: 13 residues. The junction had 6 bases not matched to a gene; V was cut back by 6 bases and J by 5 bases. Here the CDR3 DNA reads TGTGCCAGCAGAAGACAGGGAATGACTGAAGCTTTCTTT. Translation gives CASRRQGMTEAFF.

This sequence joins TRBV10-3 and TRBJ2-2; TRBD1 might be the D (6 bases). V lost 6 bases and J lost 1, with 9 bases in between. CDR3 length: 14 amino acids. The germline V gene has CDR1 ENHRY and CDR2 SYGVKD. The CDR3 reads CAIRPGQNTGELFF. The CDR3 bases are TGTGCCATCAGGCCGGGACAGAACACCGGGGAGCTGTTTTTT.

This clone was detected only a few times. The CDR3 loop is CASSESIVSPLNEQFF. The CDR3 nucleotides are TGCGCCAGCAGTGAGTCGATAGTGAGCCCTCTCAATGAGCAGTTCTTC. V gene TRBV10-1 combines with J gene TRBJ2-1; no clear D gene. Germline V gives CDR1 WNHNN, CDR2 SYGVQD (reference sequence). V lost 0 bases and J 6 bases, leaving 15 bases between the germline ends. This CDR3 spans 16 amino acids.

The J gene is TRBJ1-4, the V gene TRBV2; D ambiguous. With 6 bases removed from V and 7 bases from J, the gap between germline ends came to 12 bases. Germline V gene sequence: CDR1 SNHLY, CDR2 FYNNEI. The CDR3 sequence is 13 residues long. CDR3 bases: TGTGCCAGCAGCAGGCAGTTTTCTGAAAAACTGTTTTTT. Translation gives CASSRQFSEKLFF.

The V and J genes are TRBV2 and TRBJ1-1, with D maybe TRBD1 (6 bases). The CDR3 totals 14 residues. CDR1 is SNHLY, CDR2 FYNNEI, per germline. V was trimmed by 7 bases and J by 0 bases, leaving 12 bases between them. CDR3 loop: CASTVTGLNTEAFF. The CDR3 nucleotides are TGTGCCAGCACCGTGACAGGCTTGAACACTGAAGCTTTCTTT.